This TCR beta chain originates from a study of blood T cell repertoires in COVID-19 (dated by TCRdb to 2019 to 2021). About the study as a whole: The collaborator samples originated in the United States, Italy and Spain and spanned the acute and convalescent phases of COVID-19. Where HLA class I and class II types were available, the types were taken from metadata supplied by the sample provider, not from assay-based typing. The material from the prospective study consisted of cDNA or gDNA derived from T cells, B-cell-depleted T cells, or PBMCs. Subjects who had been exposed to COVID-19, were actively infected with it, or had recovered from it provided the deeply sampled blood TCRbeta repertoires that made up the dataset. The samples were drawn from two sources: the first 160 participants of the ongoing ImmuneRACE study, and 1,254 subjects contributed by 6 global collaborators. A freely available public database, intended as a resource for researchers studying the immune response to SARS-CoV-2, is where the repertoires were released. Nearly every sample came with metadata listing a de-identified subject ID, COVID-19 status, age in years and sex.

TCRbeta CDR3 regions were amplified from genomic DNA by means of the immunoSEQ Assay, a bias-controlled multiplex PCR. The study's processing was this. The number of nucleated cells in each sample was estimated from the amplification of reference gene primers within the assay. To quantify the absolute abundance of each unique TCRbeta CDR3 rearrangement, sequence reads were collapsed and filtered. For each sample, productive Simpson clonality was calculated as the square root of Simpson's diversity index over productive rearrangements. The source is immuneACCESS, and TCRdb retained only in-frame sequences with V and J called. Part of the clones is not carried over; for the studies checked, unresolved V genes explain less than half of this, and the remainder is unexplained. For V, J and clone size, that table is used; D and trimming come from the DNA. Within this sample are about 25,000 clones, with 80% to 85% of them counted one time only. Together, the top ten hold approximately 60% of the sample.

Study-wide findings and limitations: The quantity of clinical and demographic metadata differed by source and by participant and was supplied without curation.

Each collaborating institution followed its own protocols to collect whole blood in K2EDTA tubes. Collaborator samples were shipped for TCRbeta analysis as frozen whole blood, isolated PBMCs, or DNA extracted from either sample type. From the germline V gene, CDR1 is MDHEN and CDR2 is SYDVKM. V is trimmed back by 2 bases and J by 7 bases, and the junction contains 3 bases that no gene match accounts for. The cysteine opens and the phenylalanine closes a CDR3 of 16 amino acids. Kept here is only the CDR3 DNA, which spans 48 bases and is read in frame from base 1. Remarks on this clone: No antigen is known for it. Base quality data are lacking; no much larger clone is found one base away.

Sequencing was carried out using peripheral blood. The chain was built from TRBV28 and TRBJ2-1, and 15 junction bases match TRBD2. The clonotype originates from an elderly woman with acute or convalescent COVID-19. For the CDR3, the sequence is CASSLRGLAGGNEQFF. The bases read TGTGCCAGCAGTTTAAGAGGACTAGCGGGGGGGAATGAGCAGTTCTTC. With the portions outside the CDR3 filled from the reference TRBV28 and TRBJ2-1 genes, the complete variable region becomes DVKVTQSSRYLVKRTGEKVFLECVQDMDHENMFWYRQDPGLGLRLIYFSYDVKMKEKGDIPEGYSVSREKKERFSLILESASTNQTSMYLCASSLRGLAGGNEQFFGPGTRLTVL.